The 23 T cell receptor beta chains presented below share a single source sample, sequenced in a study of T-cell reconstitution after alpha-beta-depleted transplantation in children. During its preparation, the TCRbeta library received unique molecular identifiers. Each CDR3 protein is one row after TCRdb ran MiXCR on the PCR reads. The data hold hundreds of thousands of distinct CDR3 sequences, with under 13% observed a single time. The material was PBMCs, obtained before TCRalphabeta/CD19-depleted stem cell transplant. The source is a child in the first two years of life with acute myeloid leukemia, due to receive a stem cell transplant.

This clonotype was seen at least ten times. The chain recombines TRBV24-1 with TRBJ1-1; D gene uncertain. The CDR3 has 14 amino acids. V shed 3 bases and J shed 2 bases, with 9 bases lying between them. Germline CDR1 KGHDR, CDR2 SFDVKD. The CDR3 loop reads CATSDSSANTEAFF. CDR3 nucleotides: TGTGCCACCAGTGATAGCTCGGCCAACACTGAAGCTTTCTTT.

This clonotype has a count of ten or more. This sequence joins TRBV4-1 and TRBJ1-6; no reliable D call. There are 14 residues in the CDR3. In germline, CDR1 is MGHRA, CDR2 YSYEKL. V was trimmed by 2 bases and J by 7 bases, leaving 9 bases between them. Written as DNA, the CDR3 is TGCGCCAGCAGCCAAAAGCCGGGGAATTCACCCCTCCACTTT. Its translation is CASSQKPGNSPLHF.

This clonotype was seen ten or more times. This chain links TRBV2 with TRBJ1-1; no definite D call. This CDR3 is 11 amino acids long. Between the trimmed V and J ends, which lost 3 bases and 11 bases, there was a span of 10 bases. Germline CDR1 is SNHLY and CDR2 is FYNNEI. CDR3 nucleotide sequence: TGTGCCAGCAGTGAGGAGGAGACGGCTTTCTTT. Translating gives CASSEEETAFF.

A remark on this clonotype: A much larger clone lies a single base off, so this may be a read error. CDR3 DNA sequence: TGTGCCACCAAGGGCACAGGCGGACTGGGCGACACCTTC. This encodes CATKGTGGLGDTF. The gene calls are TRBV2 and TRBJ1-2; the D gene is possibly TRBD1 (5 bases). Per the germline V gene, CDR1 is SNHLY and CDR2 is FYNNEI. This CDR3 region has 13 residues. V lost 10 bases and J 12 bases, leaving 24 bases between the germline ends.

This clonotype was found many times. The chain uses TRBV27 and TRBJ2-1; 7 nucleotides align to TRBD1. The V and J ends lost 4 bases and 7 bases, in that order; junction bases with no gene match: 13. CDR1 MNHEY and CDR2 SMNVEV come from the germline V gene (reference sequence). The CDR3 is 16 residues long. The CDR3 nucleotides read TGTGCCAGCAGTTCCCGTAGGGGGCGCGGTGGGAATGAGCAGTTCTTC. It is translated as CASSSRRGRGGNEQFF.

This clonotype was detected ten times or more. The rearrangement uses TRBV6-5 and TRBJ2-6, with no clear D. The CDR3 totals 16 residues. CDR1 is MNHEY and CDR2 is SVGAGI in the germline V gene. V shed 0 bases and J shed 1 base, with 7 bases lying between them. Written as DNA, the CDR3 is TGTGCCAGCAGTTACTCCTACGATTCTGGGGCCAACGTCCTGACTTTC. Translating gives CASSYSYDSGANVLTF.

In this sample, this clonotype turned up many times. The rearrangement joins TRBV10-3 to TRBJ1-5; D gene ambiguous. The CDR3 runs to 12 residues. In germline, CDR1 is ENHRY, CDR2 SYGVKD. V lost 2 bases, J lost 2 bases, and 1 base lay in between. The CDR3, as DNA: TGTGCCATCAGTGAGGGCAATCAGCCCCAGCATTTT. This translates into CAISEGNQPQHF.

This clonotype showed up many times. The rearrangement uses TRBV21-1 and TRBJ2-5; TRBD1 is the table's D call and was not checked against the DNA. TRBV21-1 is noted as a pseudogene. This CDR3 contains 16 residues. The CDR3 loop reads CASSNWGERCQETQYF. In DNA form, the CDR3 reads TGTGCCAGCAGCAATTGGGGGGAACGGTGTCAAGAGACCCAGTACTTC.

Only a few counts were recorded for this clonotype. The chain carries TRBV11-2 and TRBJ2-1; D remains unclear. Per germline, CDR1 SGHAT and CDR2 FQNNGV. Trimming cost V 2 bases and J 9 bases, with 14 bases left between them. The CDR3 has 14 amino acids. CDR3 sequence: CASSLSRSGAEQFF. Here the CDR3 DNA reads TGTGCCAGCAGCTTATCTAGATCGGGCGCTGAGCAGTTCTTC.

This clonotype was recorded at least ten times. The gene calls are TRBV6-5 and TRBJ1-1; 7 bases are a match to TRBD1. This CDR3 region has 14 residues. The V gene's germline CDR1 is MNHEY and CDR2 SVGAGI. Losses at the gene ends were 5 bases for V and 2 bases for J; bases not matched to a gene: 5. The CDR3: CASSPGDRNTEAFF. In nucleotides, the CDR3 is TGTGCCAGCAGTCCCGGGGACAGAAACACTGAAGCTTTCTTT.

This clonotype was counted ten times or more. V and J are TRBV15 and TRBJ1-3; D not resolved. Germline V gives CDR1 LNHNV, CDR2 YYDKDF (reference sequence). Trimming took 1 base from V and 4 from J, leaving 11 bases between them. The CDR3 runs to 15 residues. The CDR3 is CATSRAKPLGNTIYF. CDR3 nucleotides: TGTGCCACCAGCAGAGCCAAACCGTTAGGAAACACCATATATTTT.

This clonotype was seen at least ten times. This chain joins TRBV15 and TRBJ1-5; tentative D call: TRBD1 (6 bases). The V gene lost 0 bases and the J gene lost 3 bases, with 27 bases spanning the gap. There are 21 residues in the CDR3. Germline V CDR1 and CDR2: LNHNV, YYDKDF (reference sequence). The CDR3 nucleotides read TGTGCCACCAGCAGAGATCGGAGAGATGCTGGGACAAGGGGGATCAATCAGCCCCAGCATTTT. Encoded protein: CATSRDRRDAGTRGINQPQHF. Filled out from reference TRBV15 and TRBJ1-5, the complete variable domain reads DAMVIQNPRYQVTQFGKPVTLSCSQTLNHNVMYWYQQKSSQAPKLLFHYYDKDFNNEADTPDNFQSRRPNTSFCFLDIRSPGLGDTAMYLCATSRDRRDAGTRGINQPQHFGDGTRLSIL.

This clonotype was counted ten times or more. V and J are TRBV12-3 or TRBV12-4 and TRBJ2-7; TRBD1 is a possible D gene (5 bases). This CDR3 spans 12 amino acids. V shed 8 bases and J shed 2 bases, with 10 bases lying between them. The CDR3 loop reads CASSDSTYEQYF. The DNA of the CDR3 is TGTGCCAGCTCCGACAGTACCTACGAGCAGTACTTC.

This clonotype was detected ten times or more. The chain carries TRBV7-2 and TRBJ2-3, with 13 bases lining up with TRBD2. Germline CDR1 reads SGHTA; CDR2 reads FQGNSA. The CDR3 loop spans 16 amino acids. J was trimmed by 3 bases and V by 5 bases; bases with no gene match: 5. The CDR3 loop reads CASSPWTSGRTDTQYF. CDR3 DNA: TGTGCCAGCAGCCCCTGGACTAGCGGGAGAACAGATACGCAGTATTTT.

This clonotype was seen many times. CDR3 loop: CATRLDRAGNTEAFF. CDR3 DNA: TGTGCCACCAGACTTGACAGGGCCGGGAACACTGAAGCTTTCTTT. The genes are TRBV15 and TRBJ1-1; 7 bases map to TRBD1. V lost 6 bases, J lost 1 base, and 8 bases stayed unmatched. The CDR3 runs to 15 residues. Germline CDR1 and CDR2: LNHNV and YYDKDF (reference sequence).

This clonotype was seen at least ten times. This chain joins TRBV29-1 and TRBJ1-2; maybe TRBD1 (5 bases). Germline V gives CDR1 SQVTM, CDR2 ANQGSEA. V lost 7 bases to trimming and J lost 0 bases, with 12 bases between them. The CDR3 has 13 amino acids. CDR3 DNA: TGCAGCGCCCGTTCGACAGCTAACTATGGCTACACCTTC. Translating it yields CSARSTANYGYTF. Together with reference TRBV29-1 and TRBJ1-2, the CDR3 gives the full variable domain: SAVISQKPSRDICQRGTSLTIQCQVDSQVTMMFWYRQQPGQSLTLIATANQGSEATYESGFVIDKFPISRPNLTFSTLTVSNMSPEDSSIYLCSARSTANYGYTFGSGTRLTVV.

This clonotype was detected many times. The chain links TRBV19 to TRBJ1-1, with 7 bases identical to TRBD1. In germline, CDR1 is LNHDA, CDR2 SQIVND (reference sequence). This CDR3 has 12 amino acids. The V gene end was trimmed by 7 bases and the J gene end by 7 bases; junction bases not matched to a gene: 6. CDR3 nucleotide sequence: TGTGCCAGTACCAATAGGGGGCTTGAAGCTTTCTTT. Translated: CASTNRGLEAFF.

This clonotype was detected ten times or more. V gene TRBV19 combines with J gene TRBJ1-5, with D unresolved. CDR1 and CDR2 (germline): LNHDA, SQIVND (reference sequence). The CDR3 runs to 14 residues. The V gene lost 2 bases and the J gene lost 3 bases, with 8 bases spanning the gap. This CDR3 is CASSIMGNNQPQHF. CDR3 sequence (DNA): TGTGCCAGTAGTATAATGGGTAACAATCAGCCCCAGCATTTT.

This clonotype occurred many times. J is TRBJ2-7 and V is TRBV4-2, with D hard to call. The CDR3 length is 14 residues. Germline V gives CDR1 LGHNA, CDR2 YNFKEQ. The ends were cut back, 0 bases at V and 2 bases at J, with 8 bases in the middle. As DNA, the CDR3 is TGTGCCAGCAGCCAAGATTTTGTGACCTACGAGCAGTACTTC. Amino acid sequence: CASSQDFVTYEQYF.

This clonotype came up many times. This chain joins TRBV5-5 and TRBJ2-5, with 9 bases matching TRBD2. Trimming cost V 2 bases and J 5 bases; bases outside gene matches: 7. This CDR3 contains 15 residues. Germline assignment: CDR1 SGHKS and CDR2 YYEKEE (reference sequence). The CDR3 DNA reads TGTGCCAGCAGCTTCCCTAGCGGGACCGGGGAGACCCAGTACTTC. This translates into CASSFPSGTGETQYF.

This clonotype was seen ten or more times. The rearrangement uses TRBV28 and TRBJ2-1; possibly TRBD2 for D (6 bases). Per germline, CDR1 MDHEN and CDR2 SYDVKM. Trimming removed 7 bases from V and 8 bases from J, with 21 bases in between. This CDR3 has 15 amino acids. CDR3 DNA sequence: TGTGCCAGCACCCCCTCTAGCGCCCCTAGGGATGAGCAGTTCTTC. Encoded protein: CASTPSSAPRDEQFF. Filled out from reference TRBV28 and TRBJ2-1, the complete variable domain reads DVKVTQSSRYLVKRTGEKVFLECVQDMDHENMFWYRQDPGLGLRLIYFSYDVKMKEKGDIPEGYSVSREKKERFSLILESASTNQTSMYLCASTPSSAPRDEQFFGPGTRLTVL.

This clonotype came up many times. The J gene is TRBJ1-6, the V gene TRBV28; D uncertain. Trimming removed 7 bases from V and 8 bases from J, with 18 bases in between. In germline, CDR1 is MDHEN, CDR2 SYDVKM. The CDR3 is 15 amino acids. The CDR3 nucleotides read TGTGCCAGCAACCGAAGGGTCGGGGTGGATTCACCCCTCCACTTT. It encodes CASNRRVGVDSPLHF.

The sample holds many counts of this clonotype. The chain has TRBV5-1 and TRBJ1-5; D not certain. V dropped 2 bases and J dropped 6 bases, with 3 bases sitting between them. This CDR3 spans 11 amino acids. Germline V gives CDR1 SGHRS, CDR2 YFSETQ. Here the CDR3 reads CASSFVQPQHF. Written as DNA, the CDR3 is TGCGCCAGCAGCTTTGTTCAGCCCCAGCATTTT.